This record concerns one T cell receptor beta chain sequence. The data were obtained in a study of T cells after yellow fever vaccination. Study overall: Preparing low-cell-number fractions relied on SMART-Seq v4 Ultra Low Input.

Each CDR3 protein gets one entry after TCRdb re-called the 5' RACE reads with MiXCR. The sample holds some 300,000 distinct CDR3 sequences, less than 9.5% seen once. The CDR3 is made up of 14 amino acids. Deletions cut 4 bases from V and 6 bases from J, with 15 bases between. Germline loops: CDR1 SGHVS, CDR2 FNYEAQ. The material was CD4+ T cells sorted from PBMCs, obtained 5 days after the yellow fever booster vaccination. This TCR was sampled from a man aged 18 to 35 who received the YFV17D yellow fever vaccine. J is TRBJ1-2 and V is TRBV7-6; tentatively, D is TRBD1 (6 bases). The CDR3 spells CASSSMDSVHGYTF. Here the CDR3 DNA reads TGTGCCAGCAGCTCAATGGACAGCGTTCATGGCTACACCTTC. Combining the CDR3 with reference TRBV7-6 and TRBJ1-2 gives the whole variable domain GAGVSQSPRYKVTKRGQDVALRCDPISGHVSLYWYRQALGQGPEFLTYFNYEAQQDKSGLPNDRFSAERPEGSISTLTIQRTEQRDSAMYRCASSSMDSVHGYTFGSGTRLTVV.